The 9 T cell receptor beta chains presented below share a single source sample, sequenced in a study of cytomegalovirus exposure and HLA in healthy donors. The PCR ran on 60 Vbeta and 13 Jbeta primers. Assay used: immunoSEQ multiplex PCR; TCRdb lists only in-frame clones, some missing. Of over 150,000 clones listed, 82% are singletons. Specimen: PBMCs. The receptor source for this set is a boy between 2 and 10 years old in good health and CMV-seronegative.

The chain combines TRBV6-1 with TRBJ2-2; 7 bases agree with TRBD2. The CDR3 is 14 residues long. Germline-derived CDR1 and CDR2 are MNHNS and SASEGT. V lost 10 bases to trimming and J lost 2 bases; unmatched junction nucleotides: 7. CDR3 sequence: CATSGLINTGELFF. The CDR3 bases are TGTGCCACCTCGGGACTAATTAACACCGGGGAGCTGTTTTTT.

This chain uses TRBV18 with TRBJ2-1; 14 positions agree with TRBD2. CDR3 size: 16 residues. CDR1 is KGHSH and CDR2 is LQKENI in the germline V gene. The V segment lost 4 bases and the J segment 7 bases; nucleotides outside the gene matches: 6. The CDR3, as DNA: TGTGCCAGCTCACGACTGGGACTAGCGGGGGCAAATGAGCAGTTCTTC. Amino acids: CASSRLGLAGANEQFF.

This clone has only one observation. This rearrangement joins TRBV5-4 to TRBJ1-2; D may be TRBD1 (6 bases). V was shortened by 4 bases and J by 2 bases, with 12 bases between the two germline ends. Germline V CDR1 and CDR2: SGHNT, YYREEE (reference sequence). The CDR3 loop spans 14 amino acids. The CDR3 sequence: CASSRTEMNYGYTF. The CDR3, as DNA: TGTGCCAGCAGCCGGACAGAGATGAACTATGGCTACACCTTC.

The chain joins TRBV20-1 to TRBJ2-1, with a possible D match to TRBD2 (6 bases). CDR1 and CDR2 (germline): DFQATT, SNEGSKA (reference sequence). There are 11 residues in the CDR3. Trimming removed 6 bases from V and 10 bases from J, with 13 bases in between. In DNA form, the CDR3 reads TGCAGTGCCTGGGACTCTGTGGAGCAGTTCTTC. It encodes CSAWDSVEQFF.

This chain joins TRBV28 and TRBJ1-5; TRBD1 matches 7 bases. CDR1 MDHEN and CDR2 SYDVKM come from the germline V gene. J gave up 7 bases and V 6 bases, and 9 bases lay outside the gene matches. The CDR3 has 14 amino acids. CDR3 coding DNA: TGTGCCAGCAGCCCCGGACAGGTCCGGCAGCCCCAGCATTTT. Its protein product is CASSPGQVRQPQHF.

This clone was recorded once. The gene calls are TRBV19 and TRBJ2-6; a weak D match, TRBD1 (6 bases). V was trimmed by 3 bases and J by 0 bases, leaving 15 bases between them. The CDR3 contains 18 residues. CDR1 is LNHDA, CDR2 SQIVND, per germline (reference sequence). CDR3 residues: CASSIGAGVLSGANVLTF. CDR3 DNA sequence: TGTGCCAGTAGTATCGGGGCAGGGGTCCTCTCTGGGGCCAACGTCCTGACTTTC.

The rearrangement joins TRBV19 to TRBJ2-7; 13 bases align to TRBD2. The junction had 9 bases not matched to a gene; V was cut back by 7 bases and J by 3 bases. The CDR3 spans 16 residues. Per germline, CDR1 LNHDA and CDR2 SQIVND (reference sequence). The CDR3 protein is CASKGGTSGTYYEQYF. The CDR3 nucleotides are TGTGCCAGTAAGGGCGGGACTAGCGGGACATACTACGAGCAGTACTTC.

Of note for this clone: Distinct nucleotide sequences in the sample also encode this CDR3. The chain combines TRBV7-2 with TRBJ2-7, with 7 positions matching TRBD1. The CDR3 totals 14 residues. Germline CDR1 reads SGHTA; CDR2 reads FQGNSA. Losses at the gene ends were 4 bases for V and 0 bases for J; bases not matched to a gene: 3. The CDR3: CASSSRQGSYEQYF. CDR3 DNA: TGTGCCAGCAGCTCAAGACAGGGCTCCTACGAGCAGTACTTC.

The rearrangement joins TRBV4-2 to TRBJ2-7; 7 nucleotides agree with TRBD1. CDR3 size: 14 residues. From germline, CDR1 is LGHNA and CDR2 YNFKEQ. V lost 2 bases to trimming and J lost 4 bases; unmatched junction nucleotides: 5. The CDR3, as DNA: TGTGCCAGCAGCCAACGGACAGGCGGGTACGAGCAGTACTTC. It encodes CASSQRTGGYEQYF.